This is a list of T cell receptor beta chains from one sample in a study of multiple sclerosis patients with progressive multifocal leukoencephalopathy. Generated by immunoSEQ multiplex PCR, the TCRdb table keeps only in-frame clones and is missing some. The table records 25,000 to 30,000 clones, 85% to 90% of them present only once. The sequenced sample was PBMCs. These receptors all come from a human donor with multiple sclerosis. Each CDR3 is given with its conserved first and last residue. Fields, in order: V gene, J gene, clone size, D gene, CDR3 protein, CDR3 DNA. A D gene is named only where the DNA matches it firmly. The size of a clone is reported for some rows only, either as once, few or many, or as a class for expanded clones.

TRBV9	TRBJ2-7	NA	TRBD1	CASSVAGTGPYEQYF	TGTGCCAGCAGCGTAGCCGGGACAGGGCCCTACGAGCAGTACTTC
TRBV27	TRBJ1-4	NA	TRBD1	CASRSDRAYNEKLFF	TGTGCCAGCAGATCTGACAGGGCCTACAATGAAAAACTGTTTTTT
TRBV9	TRBJ2-5	NA	NA	CASSGPSGGRETQYF	TGTGCCAGCAGCGGACCCAGTGGGGGGAGAGAGACCCAGTACTTC
TRBV11-2	TRBJ1-6	NA	NA	CASSLEVGSNSPLHF	TGTGCCAGCAGCTTAGAGGTGGGGTCCAATTCACCCCTCCACTTT
TRBV11-3	TRBJ2-5	NA	NA	CASSSRDSQETQYF	TGTGCCAGCAGCTCCAGGGATTCCCAAGAGACCCAGTACTTC
TRBV4-2	TRBJ2-5	NA	NA	CASSQESRAGETQYF	TGTGCCAGCAGCCAAGAATCAAGAGCCGGAGAGACCCAGTACTTC
TRBV27	TRBJ1-2	NA	TRBD1	CASSLGQGMVHGYTF	TGTGCCAGCAGTTTAGGACAGGGGATGGTGCATGGCTACACCTTC
TRBV5-1	TRBJ2-1	NA	NA	CASSISGPHNEQFF	TGCGCCAGCAGTATTAGCGGACCCCACAATGAGCAGTTCTTC
TRBV4-1	TRBJ1-2	once	NA	CASSPRAAGRNYGYTF	TGCGCCAGCAGCCCCCGGGCAGCCGGGCGAAACTATGGCTACACCTTC
TRBV4-3	TRBJ1-3	NA	NA	CASSQDMGVNTIYF	TGCGCCAGCAGCCAAGATATGGGTGTGAACACCATATATTTT